These 25 T cell receptor beta chains share one sample of origin, sequenced in a study of PD-1 blockade in classical Hodgkin lymphoma. TCRdb's copy holds only in-frame clones and misses some; the assay was immunoSEQ multiplex PCR. This table has 75,000 to 95,000 clones, 75% to 85% appearing once. Regarding time point: cycle 4 day 1 (C4D1), after 5 to 7 weeks of nivolumab. All trial patients relapsed after autologous stem cell transplantation. The input for sequencing was peripheral blood mononuclear cells (PBMCs), taken before the fourth cycle of nivolumab. These receptors originate from a human donor with classical Hodgkin lymphoma.

Here the CDR3 DNA reads TGTGCCAGCAGCCCAAGAGCTGGGTCCTACGAGCAGTACTTC. Amino acids: CASSPRAGSYEQYF. The chain employs TRBV9 and TRBJ2-7; D is undetermined. Germline-derived CDR1 and CDR2 are SGDLS and YYNGEE. The CDR3 contains 14 residues. V gave up 4 bases and J gave up 1 base, with 12 bases separating them.

J is TRBJ2-7 and V is TRBV27; D gene uncertain. V dropped 5 bases and J dropped 0 bases, with 11 bases sitting between them. The CDR3 runs to 14 residues. The germline CDR1 and CDR2 sequences are MNHEY and SMNVEV (reference sequence). The CDR3 DNA follows: TGTGCCAGCAGTCCCCACCGTAGCTCCTACGAGCAGTACTTC. Translation: CASSPHRSSYEQYF.

The gene calls are TRBV7-9 and TRBJ2-1; D perhaps matches TRBD1 (5 bases). The CDR3 has 14 residues. Per the germline V gene, CDR1 is SEHNR and CDR2 is FQNEAQ (reference sequence). V was trimmed by 5 bases and J by 9 bases, leaving 17 bases between them. Written as DNA, the CDR3 is TGTGCCAGCAGCCTCCAAAGGGGTTCGGGTGAGCAGTTCTTC. This codes for CASSLQRGSGEQFF.

The CDR3 is CASSVTGTSGGEQFF. The CDR3, as DNA: TGTGCCAGCAGTGTGACCGGGACTAGCGGCGGTGAGCAGTTCTTC. This chain connects TRBV6-1 to TRBJ2-1; 11 nucleotides align to TRBD2. The CDR3 consists of 15 residues. V gave up 4 bases and J gave up 9 bases; unmatched junction bases: 8. Germline lookup yields CDR1 MNHNS and CDR2 SASEGT.

The V call is TRBV19, the J call TRBJ2-2; D is possibly TRBD2 (5 bases). Germline values: CDR1 LNHDA, CDR2 SQIVND (reference sequence). Trimming shortened V by 3 bases and J by 3 bases, and 11 bases separated the two germline ends. CDR3 length equals 15 residues. The CDR3 sequence: CASSILRVHTGELFF. In DNA, the CDR3 is TGTGCCAGTAGTATCCTGCGGGTCCACACCGGGGAGCTGTTTTTT.

This clone was found a few times. The rearrangement links TRBV30 to TRBJ2-5; D not certain. Germline-derived CDR1 and CDR2 are GTSNPN and SVGIG (reference sequence). This CDR3 contains 13 residues. The V and J ends lost 2 bases and 0 bases respectively, with 7 bases between them. The CDR3 DNA follows: TGTGCCTGGAGTCGAAGGAACCAAGAGACCCAGTACTTC. Residues: CAWSRRNQETQYF.

The CDR3 bases are TGTGCCAGCAGCTTAAGGGGACTAGCGGGAGGGCTCCCCGTCTCCTACAATGAGCAGTTCTTC. It translates to CASSLRGLAGGLPVSYNEQFF. The rearrangement joins TRBV7-3 to TRBJ2-1, with 16 bases aligning to TRBD2. The CDR3 runs 21 residues. Germline-derived CDR1 and CDR2 are SGHTA and FQGTGA. Trimming cost V 1 base and J 0 bases; bases outside gene matches: 9.

The chain recombines TRBV6-1 with TRBJ1-2, with D tentatively TRBD1 (5 bases). Per the germline V gene, CDR1 is MNHNS and CDR2 is SASEGT. Trimming pared 0 bases from V and 7 bases from J, leaving 15 bases between. The CDR3 loop spans 15 amino acids. CDR3 amino acids: CASSEAWWGASGYTF. DNA of the CDR3: TGTGCCAGCAGTGAAGCGTGGTGGGGCGCGAGTGGCTACACCTTC.

The chain employs TRBV5-1 and TRBJ2-5; 7 bases fit TRBD2. V gave up 4 bases and J gave up 8 bases; unmatched junction bases: 14. The CDR3 is made up of 15 amino acids. Germline CDR1 and CDR2: SGHRS and YFSETQ. The CDR3 nucleotides read TGCGCCAGCAGCCCCCCCTCTAGCGGAGGGGATACCCAGTACTTC. This codes for CASSPPSSGGDTQYF.

This clone was found once. V and J are TRBV7-9 and TRBJ1-1, with 8 positions matching TRBD1. Unmatched junction bases numbered 2, after V lost 2 bases and J lost 3 bases. The CDR3 runs to 14 residues. The germline CDR1 and CDR2 sequences are SEHNR and FQNEAQ (reference sequence). CDR3 sequence reads: CASSLNRGDTEAFF. DNA of the CDR3: TGTGCCAGCAGCTTAAACAGGGGGGACACTGAAGCTTTCTTT.

V is TRBV10-2 and J is TRBJ1-1; 10 bases are a match to TRBD1. Trimming removed 8 bases from V and 1 base from J; junction bases left unmatched: 1. The CDR3 runs to 13 residues. The germline gives CDR1 WSHSY, CDR2 SAAADI. CDR3 coding DNA: TGCGCCAGCCGGGACAGGGGGAACACTGAAGCTTTCTTT. Protein sequence: CASRDRGNTEAFF.

The sample holds a few counts of this clone. The chain carries TRBV4-2 and TRBJ1-2, with a tentative D call TRBD1 (6 bases). With 5 bases removed from V and 4 bases from J, the gap between germline ends came to 17 bases. Germline V gene lookup returns CDR1 LGHNA and CDR2 YNFKEQ. The CDR3 has 15 amino acids. Here the CDR3 DNA reads TGTGCCAGCAGCTCGGCACACCAGGGGAGCTATGGCTACACCTTC. Translating it yields CASSSAHQGSYGYTF.

The V and J genes are TRBV4-1 and TRBJ2-5; D is ambiguous. CDR1 MGHRA and CDR2 YSYEKL come from the germline V gene. The V end was cut by 2 bases, the J end by 7 bases, with 11 bases between. The CDR3 is 13 residues long. The DNA of the CDR3 is TGCGCCAGCAGCCAACTGGGCCTCGGGACCCAGTACTTC. This gives the protein CASSQLGLGTQYF.

The chain is built from TRBV7-8 and TRBJ1-2; D unresolved. Germline values: CDR1 SGHVS, CDR2 FQNEAQ. The CDR3 has 14 amino acids. Trimming pared 1 base from V and 8 bases from J, leaving 14 bases between. The CDR3 loop is CASSLGLEGRGYTF. The CDR3 DNA sequence: TGTGCCAGCAGCTTAGGGCTGGAAGGTCGCGGCTACACCTTC.

CDR3 amino acids: CASSPLPHEKLFF. DNA for the CDR3: TGTGCCAGCAGCCCTCTCCCTCATGAAAAACTGTTTTTT. The rearrangement links TRBV7-9 to TRBJ1-4; no reliable D call. CDR3 length: 13 amino acids. The V end lost 5 bases, the J end lost 6 bases, and 10 bases lay between the germline ends. The germline CDR1 and CDR2 sequences are SEHNR and FQNEAQ (reference sequence).

This chain connects TRBV30 to TRBJ1-3; D gene uncertain. This CDR3 is 13 amino acids long. The V and J ends lost 2 bases and 1 base respectively, with 6 bases between them. The germline V gene encodes CDR1 GTSNPN and CDR2 SVGIG (reference sequence). This CDR3 reads CAWSLASGNTIYF. The CDR3 DNA is TGTGCCTGGAGTCTAGCGTCTGGAAACACCATATATTTT.

The rearrangement joins TRBV18 to TRBJ2-3; D not certain. Germline V gene data show CDR1 as KGHSH and CDR2 as LQKENI. The CDR3 is 12 residues long. Trimming stripped 5 bases from V and 4 bases from J, with 7 bases between. CDR3 residues: CASSSASDTQYF. In DNA form, the CDR3 reads TGTGCCAGCTCATCAGCATCAGATACGCAGTATTTT.

The chain is built from TRBV28 and TRBJ1-5, with no clear D. The CDR3 covers 15 residues. Trimming left V 5 bases short and J 6 bases short, with 17 bases between. The germline V gene has CDR1 MDHEN and CDR2 SYDVKM. The CDR3 protein is CASSPPLGVGQPQHF. The CDR3 DNA follows: TGTGCCAGCAGTCCCCCTCTTGGGGTCGGTCAGCCCCAGCATTTT. Variable domain in full (rest from reference TRBV28 and TRBJ1-5): DVKVTQSSRYLVKRTGEKVFLECVQDMDHENMFWYRQDPGLGLRLIYFSYDVKMKEKGDIPEGYSVSREKKERFSLILESASTNQTSMYLCASSPPLGVGQPQHFGDGTRLSIL.

The chain carries TRBV5-1 and TRBJ2-5, with D hard to call. Trimming shortened V by 0 bases and J by 5 bases, and 11 bases separated the two germline ends. This CDR3 spans 14 amino acids. Germline loops: CDR1 SGHRS, CDR2 YFSETQ. The CDR3 loop is CASSLDEEGETQYF. The DNA of the CDR3 is TGCGCCAGCAGCTTGGATGAGGAAGGGGAGACCCAGTACTTC. Drawing the rest from reference TRBV5-1 and TRBJ2-5, the complete variable domain is KAGVTQTPRYLIKTRGQQVTLSCSPISGHRSVSWYQQTPGQGLQFLFEYFSETQRNKGNFPGRFSGRQFSNSRSEMNVSTLELGDSALYLCASSLDEEGETQYFGPGTRLLVL.

The V and J genes are TRBV5-1 and TRBJ2-6; tentative D call: TRBD2 (6 bases). The CDR3 is 15 amino acids. V lost 0 bases, J lost 8 bases, and 12 bases lay in between. Per the germline V gene, CDR1 is SGHRS and CDR2 is YFSETQ. CDR3 sequence (DNA): TGCGCCAGCAGCTTGGATGGAGGGTCGACCAACGTCCTGACTTTC. It specifies CASSLDGGSTNVLTF.

V usage is TRBV10-3 and J usage is TRBJ2-7; 8 bases are shared with TRBD1. V gave up 3 bases and J gave up 2 bases; unmatched junction bases: 3. The CDR3 loop spans 14 amino acids. Germline V gene data show CDR1 as ENHRY and CDR2 as SYGVKD. The CDR3 sequence: CAISEQGGPYEQYF. The DNA of the CDR3 is TGTGCCATCAGTGAACAGGGGGGACCCTACGAGCAGTACTTC.

V gene TRBV5-6 combines with J gene TRBJ2-2; D remains ambiguous. Germline V gene lookup returns CDR1 SGHDT and CDR2 YYEEEE. This CDR3 region has 17 residues. V lost 1 base, J lost 7 bases, and 20 bases lay in between. The CDR3 loop reads CASSLWAVGYRNGELFF. In DNA form, the CDR3 reads TGTGCCAGCAGCTTGTGGGCAGTAGGATACCGTAACGGGGAGCTGTTTTTT.

The gene calls are TRBV2 and TRBJ2-3; D might be TRBD1 (5 bases). Germline CDR1 SNHLY, CDR2 FYNNEI. The CDR3 totals 15 residues. V lost 6 bases and J lost 6, with 19 bases in between. The CDR3, as DNA: TGTGCCAGCAGGGAGCAGGGAATCCCGAGCGATACGCAGTATTTT. Translating gives CASREQGIPSDTQYF.

The chain joins TRBV4-3 to TRBJ1-1; TRBD1 agrees at 8 bases. This CDR3 comprises 14 residues. Losses at the gene ends were 2 bases for V and 4 bases for J; bases not matched to a gene: 3. Looked up from germline, CDR1 is LGHNA and CDR2 is YSLEER. CDR3 in amino acids: CASSQKTGGTEAFF. CDR3 in DNA: TGCGCCAGCAGCCAAAAAACAGGGGGCACTGAAGCTTTCTTT.

The rearrangement uses TRBV2 and TRBJ2-1, with D perhaps TRBD2 (6 bases). Germline V gene sequence: CDR1 SNHLY, CDR2 FYNNEI. This CDR3 has 15 amino acids. V shed 6 bases and J shed 4 bases, with 16 bases lying between them. CDR3 in amino acids: CASRTGTGPYNEQFF. CDR3 nucleotides: TGTGCCAGCAGAACCGGGACTGGCCCATACAATGAGCAGTTCTTC.